Listed here are 28 T cell receptor beta chains from one sample, sequenced in a study of human T cells and chemical hapten exposure. The time point is: pre-sensitization, week 0. Treatment specified: therapeutic diphenylcyclopropenone sensitization with weekly scalp DPC. From the RACE reads, TCRdb called clonotypes with MiXCR, one entry per CDR3 protein. Of 50,000 to 65,000 distinct CDR3 sequences in the sample, about 9.4% were seen once. The sequencing used whole blood, collected in connection with sensitization to the hapten diphenylcyclopropenone (DPC). Receptors were obtained from a woman between 40 and 55 years old with alopecia areata. Some clones in this sample may be carry-over from other donors' samples.

The chain is built from TRBV4-2 and TRBJ2-1; 9 nucleotides agree with TRBD1. V dropped 0 bases and J dropped 7; count of bases not matched to a gene: 7. The CDR3 runs to 16 residues. In germline, CDR1 is LGHNA, CDR2 YNFKEQ. The chain's CDR3 is CASSQDGGQGGNEQFF. CDR3 DNA: TGTGCCAGCAGCCAAGATGGGGGACAGGGAGGGAATGAGCAGTTCTTC.

This clonotype was seen repeatedly, ten times or more. This chain connects TRBV12-3 or TRBV12-4 to TRBJ2-2; D ambiguous. The CDR3 consists of 14 residues. Trimming removed 3 bases at V and 3 bases at J, with 8 bases between. The CDR3 sequence: CASSFGPHTGELFF. The CDR3 DNA reads TGTGCCAGCAGTTTCGGACCTCACACCGGGGAGCTGTTTTTT.

This clonotype was recorded a few times. J is TRBJ2-7 and V is TRBV3-1, with TRBD1 identical over 11 bases. V lost 6 bases, J lost 5 bases, and 3 bases stayed unmatched. Germline values: CDR1 LGHDT, CDR2 YNNKEL (reference sequence). The CDR3 is made up of 13 amino acids. The CDR3 protein is CASRRTGGNEQYF. Written as DNA, the CDR3 is TGTGCCAGCAGACGGACAGGGGGCAACGAGCAGTACTTC.

This sequence joins TRBV5-6 and TRBJ2-7; possibly TRBD2 for D (5 bases). V was pared by 0 bases and J by 2 bases, with 12 bases between. CDR1 is SGHDT, CDR2 YYEEEE, per germline. The length of the CDR3 is 15 residues. This CDR3 is CASSLGSGIPYEQYF. CDR3 bases: TGTGCCAGCAGCTTGGGGTCGGGAATCCCCTACGAGCAGTACTTC.

Ten or more counts support this clonotype. CDR3 in DNA: TGTGCCAGCGCCAGGAGGGGGGCCTCTGGGGCCAACGTCCTGACTTTC. This encodes CASARRGASGANVLTF. The rearrangement uses TRBV27 and TRBJ2-6; D tentatively reads TRBD1 or TRBD2 (6 bases each). The CDR3 consists of 16 residues. V was trimmed by 8 bases and J by 0 bases, leaving 14 bases between them. CDR1 MNHEY and CDR2 SMNVEV come from the germline V gene (reference sequence).

Ten or more counts support this clonotype. This CDR3 reads CASRPGTATDTQYF. The CDR3 nucleotides are TGTGCCAGCAGGCCGGGGACAGCCACAGATACGCAGTATTTT. The chain employs TRBV2 and TRBJ2-3; 7 bases map to TRBD1. V dropped 6 bases and J dropped 2; count of bases not matched to a gene: 5. Germline V lookup: CDR1 SNHLY, CDR2 FYNNEI. The CDR3 runs to 14 residues.

V is TRBV20-1 and J is TRBJ2-7; D not resolved. The CDR3 is 11 residues long. Trimming took 6 bases from V and 3 from J, leaving 9 bases between them. Germline CDR1 is DFQATT and CDR2 is SNEGSKA (reference sequence). The CDR3 protein is CSARLDYEQYF. The CDR3 nucleotides are TGCAGTGCCCGACTGGACTACGAGCAGTACTTC.

This clonotype was recorded many times. This chain uses TRBV20-1 with TRBJ2-6; the D is unclear. Germline CDR1 and CDR2: DFQATT and SNEGSKA (reference sequence). This CDR3 has 16 residues. V dropped 6 bases and J dropped 0 bases, with 15 bases sitting between them. In DNA, the CDR3 is TGCAGTGCCCCAAGGCGGACCAACTCTGGGGCCAACGTCCTGACTTTC. Residues: CSAPRRTNSGANVLTF.

This clonotype occurred a few times. The chain combines TRBV20-1 with TRBJ2-3; 15 bases map to TRBD2. V lost 1 base to trimming and J lost 8 bases; unmatched junction nucleotides: 10. Germline V gene sequence: CDR1 DFQATT, CDR2 SNEGSKA (reference sequence). There are 17 residues in the CDR3. In DNA, the CDR3 is TGCAGTGCTAGAGCAGACAGGACTAGCGGGGGGGCAGGTACGCAGTATTTT. Translating gives CSARADRTSGGAGTQYF.

This clonotype was picked up a small number of times. The rearrangement joins TRBV10-3 to TRBJ2-1; D might be TRBD1 (9 bases). CDR1 ENHRY and CDR2 SYGVKD come from the germline V gene. V lost 8 bases, J lost 2 bases, and 25 bases lay in between. The CDR3 runs 18 residues. The CDR3 bases are TGTGCCATCCAAAACCGGGACAGGGCACTAGCGGCCTACAATGAGCAGTTCTTC. It yields the protein CAIQNRDRALAAYNEQFF.

This clonotype was detected ten times or more. The V and J genes are TRBV3-1 and TRBJ2-1, with 8 bases fitting TRBD1. Trimming removed 4 bases from V and 7 bases from J; junction bases left unmatched: 15. The CDR3 has 17 amino acids. Germline CDR1 and CDR2: LGHDT and YNNKEL (reference sequence). The CDR3: CASSPTTGAKLGNEQFF. As DNA, the CDR3 is TGTGCCAGCAGCCCTACGACAGGGGCTAAATTAGGAAATGAGCAGTTCTTC.

This clonotype has only a few counts. The rearrangement links TRBV30 to TRBJ1-1; D gene unclear. The CDR3 covers 12 residues. Trimming took off 5 bases at V and 5 bases at J, with 12 bases between the two ends. The germline V gene encodes CDR1 GTSNPN and CDR2 SVGIG (reference sequence). The CDR3 DNA reads TGTGCCTGGGAGAGGGTAGCGACTGAAGCTTTCTTT. It translates to CAWERVATEAFF.

The table lists this clonotype with a few counts. The chain joins TRBV9 to TRBJ2-3; 7 positions agree with TRBD1. Germline CDR1 and CDR2: SGDLS and YYNGEE. The CDR3 runs 16 residues. The V gene end was trimmed by 3 bases and the J gene end by 0 bases; junction bases not matched to a gene: 7. The DNA of the CDR3 is TGTGCCAGCAGCGGAGGGGGCAGGGTGAGCACAGATACGCAGTATTTT. Its translation is CASSGGGRVSTDTQYF.

This clonotype is labeled medium-sized. The chain is built from TRBV12-3 or TRBV12-4 and TRBJ1-1, with no clear D. The CDR3 is 13 amino acids. V shed 3 bases and J shed 1 base, with 6 bases lying between them. The CDR3 is CASSLRGNTEAFF. As DNA, the CDR3 is TGTGCCAGCAGTTTGCGGGGGAACACTGAAGCTTTCTTT.

This clonotype was recorded at least ten times. The J gene is TRBJ2-7, the V gene TRBV6-1; a possible D gene is TRBD2 (5 bases). The CDR3 consists of 13 residues. Germline CDR1 and CDR2: MNHNS and SASEGT. V lost 6 bases to trimming and J lost 3 bases, with 12 bases between them. The DNA for the CDR3 is TGTGCCAGCAGCCAGACTACCTACTACGAGCAGTACTTC. It specifies CASSQTTYYEQYF.

The sample holds many counts of this clonotype. The chain recombines TRBV6-1 with TRBJ1-4; D is unresolved. Germline CDR1 and CDR2: MNHNS and SASEGT. This CDR3 has 14 amino acids. The V end lost 4 bases, the J end lost 15 bases, and 21 bases lay between the germline ends. CDR3 amino acids: CASSGEISSIRMFF. The CDR3 nucleotides are TGTGCCAGCAGTGGAGAGATATCCTCCATCAGAATGTTTTTT.

This clonotype occurred a few times. This chain links TRBV30 with TRBJ1-2; D unclear. Germline V gives CDR1 GTSNPN, CDR2 SVGIG (reference sequence). Trimming left V 0 bases short and J 7 bases short, with 12 bases between. The CDR3 has 13 residues. CDR3 sequence: CAWSVRRAGGYTF. Here the CDR3 DNA reads TGTGCCTGGAGTGTACGTCGAGCCGGTGGCTACACCTTC.

The V call is TRBV3-1, the J call TRBJ2-5; 8 bases fit TRBD1. This CDR3 has 13 amino acids. The germline gives CDR1 LGHDT, CDR2 YNNKEL (reference sequence). J lost 7 bases, V lost 6 bases, and 7 bases had no gene match. As DNA, the CDR3 is TGTGCCAGCAGGACAGGGGTCCTGGGGACCCAGTACTTC. This translates into CASRTGVLGTQYF.

This clonotype was seen at least ten times. This chain uses TRBV20-1 with TRBJ1-6, with TRBD1 identical over 11 bases. Germline trimming cut 5 bases from V and 7 bases from J; bases unmatched to any gene: 10. This CDR3 is built from 16 residues. Germline V gene lookup returns CDR1 DFQATT and CDR2 SNEGSKA (reference sequence). The CDR3 DNA sequence: TGCAGTGCTCGTCCCGGGACAGGGGGGCCCAATTCACCCCTCCACTTT. Protein sequence: CSARPGTGGPNSPLHF.

The chain recombines TRBV7-2 with TRBJ2-3, with unresolved D. Germline assignment: CDR1 SGHTA and CDR2 FQGNSA. The CDR3 is 15 residues long. V lost 1 base and J 6 bases, leaving 14 bases between the germline ends. CDR3 sequence reads: CASSLEGPVPDTQYF. The CDR3 DNA is TGTGCCAGCAGCTTAGAGGGCCCGGTCCCGGATACGCAGTATTTT.

Only a few counts were recorded for this clonotype. The chain uses TRBV4-1 and TRBJ2-4, with D perhaps matching TRBD1 or TRBD2 (5 bases each). The CDR3 runs 15 residues. Germline V gene sequence: CDR1 MGHRA, CDR2 YSYEKL. V was pared by 3 bases and J by 7 bases, with 16 bases between. CDR3: CASSQNVGVPNIQYF. The CDR3 nucleotides read TGCGCCAGCAGCCAGAATGTGGGGGTTCCGAACATTCAGTACTTC.

This clonotype has only a few counts. This chain joins TRBV7-9 and TRBJ1-1; D is unclear. The V end lost 5 bases, the J end lost 5 bases, and 12 bases lay between the germline ends. The CDR3 contains 13 residues. CDR1 SEHNR and CDR2 FQNEAQ come from the germline V gene (reference sequence). Here the CDR3 reads CASSQDHGTEAFF. The CDR3 DNA reads TGTGCCAGCAGCCAGGATCACGGGACTGAAGCTTTCTTT.

A few counts support this clonotype. The chain recombines TRBV7-3 with TRBJ2-3; D possibly corresponds to TRBD2 (5 bases). Deletions cut 6 bases from V and 5 bases from J, with 12 bases between. Germline values: CDR1 SGHTA, CDR2 FQGTGA. The CDR3 loop spans 13 amino acids. The CDR3: CASRPPSGDTQYF. The CDR3, as DNA: TGTGCCAGCAGACCACCAAGCGGAGATACGCAGTATTTT. The entire variable domain, with the rest obtained from reference TRBV7-3 and TRBJ2-3, is as follows: GAGVSQTPSNKVTEKGKYVELRCDPISGHTALYWYRQSLGQGPEFLIYFQGTGAADDSGLPNDRFFAVRPEGSVSTLKIQRTERGDSAVYLCASRPPSGDTQYFGPGTRLTVL.

This clonotype was counted many times. The V and J genes are TRBV7-2 and TRBJ2-3; 7 nucleotides line up with TRBD1. Germline-derived CDR1 and CDR2 are SGHTA and FQGNSA. CDR3 length: 14 residues. The trim removed 2 bases at V and 1 base at J, leaving 0 bases unmatched. In DNA form, the CDR3 reads TGTGCCAGCAGCTTACAGGGGGGCACAGATACGCAGTATTTT. The encoded protein is CASSLQGGTDTQYF.

Within the sample, this clonotype is medium-sized. This rearrangement joins TRBV20-1 to TRBJ2-7; D is perhaps TRBD2 (5 bases). Between the trimmed V and J ends, which lost 6 bases and 4 bases, there was a span of 13 bases. The germline V gene encodes CDR1 DFQATT and CDR2 SNEGSKA (reference sequence). This CDR3 is 12 amino acids long. The CDR3 DNA sequence: TGCAGTGCCCTCCTCGGGGATTACGAGCAGTACTTC. Translation gives CSALLGDYEQYF.

The sample holds many counts of this clonotype. This chain links TRBV7-7 with TRBJ2-2; TRBD2 agrees at 8 bases. In germline, CDR1 is SSHAT, CDR2 FNYEAQ (reference sequence). CDR3 length: 14 amino acids. The J segment lost 4 bases and the V segment lost 8 bases, leaving 6 bases of the junction unmatched. The CDR3 is CASGIAGTTGELFF. As DNA, the CDR3 is TGTGCCAGCGGTATAGCGGGGACCACCGGGGAGCTGTTTTTT.

This clonotype is classed as large (0.1 to 1%). CDR3 region: CASSESGLNQPQHF. CDR3 in DNA: TGCGCCAGCAGTGAGTCAGGGCTCAATCAGCCCCAGCATTTT. The rearrangement links TRBV10-2 to TRBJ1-5; D not certain. This CDR3 is built from 14 residues. Trimming took off 0 bases at V and 3 bases at J, with 6 bases between the two ends. Germline V gives CDR1 WSHSY, CDR2 SAAADI.

At least ten counts were recorded for this clonotype. CDR3 nucleotide sequence: TGTGCCAGCAGTTTTATGCCAGGGGAAGCTTTCTTT. This encodes CASSFMPGEAFF. The chain carries TRBV12-3 or TRBV12-4 and TRBJ1-1; TRBD1 is a possible D gene (5 bases). This CDR3 is built from 12 residues. Trimming removed 3 bases from V and 8 bases from J, with 10 bases in between.